The present TCR beta chain was sequenced within a study of CD8+ T cells in alopecia areata. As the sequencing template, cDNA was produced by extracting RNA and reverse transcribing it. Profiled with immunoSEQ multiplex PCR; TCRdb holds only in-frame clones, not every one. The sample yields around 35,000 clones, around three fifths seen once. CDR3 length: 13 amino acids. The V gene lost 4 bases and the J gene lost 1 base, with 7 bases spanning the gap. Per the germline V gene, CDR1 is SGHDN and CDR2 is FVKESK. Alopecia areata patients provided lesional scalp punch biopsies and peripheral blood, both collected for the study. Sorting of CD4+ and CD8+ T cells was performed on PBMCs. This clone was observed a handful of times.

The J gene is TRBJ1-1, the V gene TRBV14, with D perhaps matching TRBD1 (5 bases). The source of this sequence is a human donor with alopecia areata. Sequencing input: NKG2D-high CD8+ T cells sorted from blood. The CDR3 protein is CASSRGGNTEAFF. CDR3 DNA sequence: TGTGCCAGCAGCCGGGGGGGGAACACTGAAGCTTTCTTT.